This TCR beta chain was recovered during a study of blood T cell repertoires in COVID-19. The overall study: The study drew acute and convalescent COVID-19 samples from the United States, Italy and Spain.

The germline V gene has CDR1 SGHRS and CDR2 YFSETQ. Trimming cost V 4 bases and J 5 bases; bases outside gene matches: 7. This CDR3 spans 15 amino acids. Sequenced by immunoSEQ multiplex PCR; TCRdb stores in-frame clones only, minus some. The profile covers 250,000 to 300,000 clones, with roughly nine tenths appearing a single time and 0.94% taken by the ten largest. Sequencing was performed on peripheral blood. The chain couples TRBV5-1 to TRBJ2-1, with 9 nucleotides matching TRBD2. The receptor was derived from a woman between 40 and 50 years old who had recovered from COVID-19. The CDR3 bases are TGCGCCAGCAGCCCCGGACTAGCGCAAAACAATGAGCAGTTCTTC. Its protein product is CASSPGLAQNNEQFF.